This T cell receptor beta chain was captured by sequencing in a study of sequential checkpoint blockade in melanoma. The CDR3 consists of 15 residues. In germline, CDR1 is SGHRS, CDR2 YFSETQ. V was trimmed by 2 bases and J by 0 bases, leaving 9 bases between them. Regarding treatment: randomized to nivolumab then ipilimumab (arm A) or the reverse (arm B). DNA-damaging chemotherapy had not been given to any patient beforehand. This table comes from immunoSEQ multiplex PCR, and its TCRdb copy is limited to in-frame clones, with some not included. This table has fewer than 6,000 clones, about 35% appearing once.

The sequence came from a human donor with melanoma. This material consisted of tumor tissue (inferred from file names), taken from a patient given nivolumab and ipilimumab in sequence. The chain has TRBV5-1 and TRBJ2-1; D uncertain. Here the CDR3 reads CASSLQYRSYNEQFF. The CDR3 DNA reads TGCGCCAGCAGCTTACAGTACCGCTCCTACAATGAGCAGTTCTTC.